This T cell receptor (beta chain) was obtained from a study of T cell clones after liver transplantation. The study's findings and limits: In a couple of subjects, few donor cells limited the measurable donor-reactive repertoire.

As regards this clone: Its specificity is not known.

Clones were sequenced by immunoSEQ multiplex PCR, and TCRdb holds only the in-frame ones, with some missing. The sample carries more than 65,000 clones, approximately 80% recorded once. CDR1 and CDR2 (germline): MDHEN, SYDVKM. This CDR3 has 15 residues. With V trimmed by 8 bases and J by 7 bases, 12 bases remained unmatched. The sequenced sample was CD4+ T cells from blood, obtained 12 months after liver transplant. This TCR was sampled from a human patient who received a liver transplant. These T cells may partly come from the graft donor. The chain recombines TRBV28 with TRBJ1-5; 9 bases are a match to TRBD1. The CDR3 region has the DNA TGTGCCAGCCTACAGGACAGGGGAGGGGGGCAGCCCCAGCATTTT. This translates into CASLQDRGGGQPQHF.